The TCR beta chain described here comes from a study of T cells in Graves' hyperthyroidism and ophthalmopathy. This CDR3 is built from 15 residues. CDR1 and CDR2 (germline): SGDLS, YYNGEE. Trimming shortened V by 2 bases and J by 1 base, and 11 bases separated the two germline ends. TCR beta CDR3 region amplification was performed from RNA transcripts. TCR CDR3 regions were first amplified by RT-PCR with HTBI primers. TCRdb reanalysed the multiplex PCR reads using MiXCR and keeps one entry per CDR3 protein. The sample comprises about 710,000 distinct CDR3 sequences, 16% of which are singletons, and over 7.5% rests with the top ten. Patients between 18 and 65 years old had hyperthyroidism, newly diagnosed and lasting under 2 months. Each 10 ml fresh peripheral blood draw supplied the PBMCs.

This chain connects TRBV9 to TRBJ2-3; D not certain. Sequencing was done on a sample of blood. This TCR derives from a man aged 18-30 years with Graves' hyperthyroidism. The DNA of the CDR3 is TGTGCCAGCAGCGTTCTGGGGTTGCGCACAGATACGCAGTATTTT. This translates into CASSVLGLRTDTQYF. Looking up the rest from reference TRBV9 and TRBJ2-3 gives the full variable domain: DSGVTQTPKHLITATGQRVTLRCSPRSGDLSVYWYQQSLDQGLQFLIQYYNGEERAKGNILERFSAQQFPDLHSELNLSSLELGDSALYFCASSVLGLRTDTQYFGPGTRLTVL.